This T cell receptor beta chain was identified during a study of blood T cell repertoires in COVID-19 (TCRdb year 2020). Study-level background: The collaborator samples originated in the United States, Italy and Spain and spanned the acute and convalescent phases of COVID-19. The material from the prospective study consisted of cDNA or gDNA derived from T cells, B-cell-depleted T cells, or PBMCs. Subjects who had been exposed to COVID-19, were actively infected with it, or had recovered from it provided the deeply sampled blood TCRbeta repertoires that made up the dataset. A freely available public database, intended as a resource for researchers studying the immune response to SARS-CoV-2, is where the repertoires were released. The samples were drawn from the first 160 participants of the ongoing ImmuneRACE study and from over a thousand subjects provided by 6 global collaborators. The sample metadata nearly always contained a de-identified subject ID, COVID-19 status, age in years and sex. Where available, HLA class I and class II types were obtained from metadata supplied by the sample provider rather than from assay-based typing. Points the paper makes about the study in general: Clinical and demographic metadata were provided uncurated, with the amount varying by source and participant.

Remarks on this clone: The antigen this receptor binds is unknown. Base qualities were left out, and no much larger clone turns up one base away.

TCRbeta CDR3 regions were amplified from genomic DNA using the immunoSEQ Assay, a bias-controlled multiplex PCR. In the source study's methods: The number of nucleated cells in each sample was estimated from the amplification of reference gene primers within the assay. To quantify the absolute abundance of each unique TCRbeta CDR3 rearrangement, sequence reads were collapsed and filtered. For each sample, productive Simpson clonality was calculated by taking the square root of Simpson's diversity index across productive rearrangements. Drawn from immuneACCESS, this table holds only the in-frame rearrangements with V and J called that TCRdb kept. Clones are partly lost; checked studies trace under half to an unresolved V gene and leave the rest unexplained. V, J and clone size were drawn from that table, and D and trimming were deduced from the DNA. Across this sample there are 95,000 to 150,000 clones, with approximately 85% seen only once. Jointly, the top ten make up 3.2% of the sample.

One collaborating source in Seattle enrolled patients during active infection and followed them longitudinally through the course of disease. Each collaborating institution followed its own protocols to collect whole blood in K2EDTA tubes. For TCRbeta analysis, collaborators shipped samples in one of three forms: frozen whole blood, isolated PBMCs, or DNA extracted from either of those sample types. Sequenced: peripheral blood. This sequence originates from a woman older than 75 with COVID-19, enrolled during active disease.

The CDR3 protein is CASSSTTGYTEAFF. The DNA sequence follows: TGTGCCAGCAGTTCCACTACAGGGTACACTGAAGCTTTCTTT. The V gene is TRBV6-2 or TRBV6-3 and the J gene is TRBJ1-1; TRBD1 is a possible D gene, resting on 6 matching bases. Spanning cysteine to phenylalanine, the CDR3 consists of 14 amino acids. Just CDR3 DNA is preserved here, 42 bases in frame from base 1. The germline V gene yields MNHEY for CDR1 and SVGEGT for CDR2. V and J lose 4 bases and 3 bases, and a span of 12 bases separates them.